This T cell receptor beta chain appears in the sequencing data of a study of human T cells and chemical hapten exposure (dated by TCRdb to the early 2020s). Regarding the research as a whole: For sensitization, 2% DPC in acetone was applied to an approximately 2 cm by approximately 2 cm area of upper inner arm skin. Throughout the approximately 25-week study period, patients were also given weekly therapeutic DPC doses on the scalp. Patch testing was done on the upper back using Finn chambers containing 0.01% DPC, and results were scored after 6 days according to International Contact Dermatitis Research Group standards. Most of the patients in the cohort were female, and the cohort covered alopecia areata with under or over 50% scalp involvement, alopecia totalis and alopecia universalis. The libraries were sequenced as a pool, and the TCR yield per sample differed mostly because of small variations in library volumes within the pool. The study tracked peripheral blood TCR repertoire changes in vivo during primary and secondary sensitization to the hapten diphenylcyclopropenone (DPC) in alopecia patients. Blood was sampled from patients pre-sensitization (week 0) and at 2, 6 and about 24 weeks after DPC sensitization. Blood for TCR sequencing was provided by twenty-nine alopecia patients at one to four time points (pre-sensitization, 2, 6 and 24 weeks). Overall study results and their limits: Alopecia, a presumed autoimmune disease, was present in all patients, so the immune response of the patients might differ from that of healthy individuals. DPC sensitization did not change how many TCRs were above 1 in 1000 frequency, and no evidence was found of alterations in global repertoire structure. Expanded TCRs formed significantly more large CDR3 similarity clusters than pre-sensitization or healthy control sets, consistent with antigen-driven responses. A positive correlation was found between the number of PT1 expanded TCRs and patch test score, with significance reached at thresholds 8, 16 and 32 but not 4. After repeated subsampling, the strength of the expansion versus patch-test correlation and the threshold at which it became significant changed.

The library was obtained by RACE. Sequencing instrument: NextSeq 500. During library preparation, unique molecular identifiers were attached to individual cDNA molecules so that TCRs could be counted quantitatively and reproducibly. Each blood RNA sample was used to sequence both TCR alpha and TCR beta chains. On the study's bioinformatics: A median of roughly 98,000 TCRs per sample was observed, with a range of about 20,000 to 750,000. The Decombinator software suite was used to annotate the V, J and CDR3 of the TCR reads. For the PS versus PT1 abundance plots, all samples were subsampled to the same number of TCRs (28,000). TCRs were defined as expanded if absent before sensitization and observed at least eight times at the 2-week time point. The raw public reads went through TCRdb reprocessing: fastp at Q25, MiXCR clone calling, in-frame beta chains kept. Each entry is one CDR3 protein sequence, shown with its most common DNA and genes. The V and J calls follow TCRdb's processing rather than the paper's. The sample includes about 120,000 distinct CDR3 sequences, with about 10% observed a single time. Of the sample, around 2.4% is held by the ten largest clones.

V is cut back by 3 bases and J by 6 bases, with 5 bases in the junction unmatched. The cysteine opens and the phenylalanine closes a CDR3 of 14 amino acids. Only CDR3 DNA remains: 42 bases, in frame from the first base. The CDR1 and CDR2 encoded by the germline V gene are KGHSH and LQKENI. As for this clonotype: It lacks a known antigen. Base quality data are lacking; no much larger clone is found one base away.

The sample's time point label, in plain terms: patch test 3, about 24 weeks after DPC sensitization. The treatment or condition label, as the study defines it: therapeutic diphenylcyclopropenone sensitization with weekly scalp DPC. At every patch-test visit, the blood draw took place before the patch test was put on. Eligible patients were aged 18 to 70, diagnosed with alopecia, deemed suitable for DPC therapy, and excluded if pregnant. Unfractionated whole blood was collected in Tempus Blood RNA tubes, and total RNA was extracted from that blood. The V and J segments used are TRBV18 and TRBJ1-2; 9 nucleotides in the junction match TRBD1. The material was whole blood, obtained in connection with sensitization to the hapten diphenylcyclopropenone (DPC). The sequence was collected from a woman aged 45-65 years with alopecia areata. Some clones in this sample may be carry-over from other donors' samples. The nucleotide sequence is given as TGTGCCAGCTCACCTTCGGACAGGGGTGATGGCTACACCTTC. Its protein is CASSPSDRGDGYTF.